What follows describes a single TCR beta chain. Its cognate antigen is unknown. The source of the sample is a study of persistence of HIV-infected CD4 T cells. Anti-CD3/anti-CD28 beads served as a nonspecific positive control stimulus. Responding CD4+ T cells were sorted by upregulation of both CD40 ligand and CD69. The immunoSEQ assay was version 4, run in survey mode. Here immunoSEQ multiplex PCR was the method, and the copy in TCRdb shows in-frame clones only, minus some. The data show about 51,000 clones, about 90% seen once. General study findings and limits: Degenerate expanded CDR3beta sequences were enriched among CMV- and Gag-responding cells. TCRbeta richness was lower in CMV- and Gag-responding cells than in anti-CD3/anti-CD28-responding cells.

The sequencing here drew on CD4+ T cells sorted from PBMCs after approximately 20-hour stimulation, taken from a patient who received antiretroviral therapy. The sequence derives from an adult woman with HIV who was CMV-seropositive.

The chain's CDR3 is CASSQTTGTGGDGFLEAFF. The CDR3 DNA is TGTGCCAGCAGCCAAACGACCGGGACAGGGGGGGACGGATTCCTTGAAGCTTTCTTT. The V gene is TRBV3-1 (or the pseudogene TRBV3-2), the J gene TRBJ1-1; 11 nucleotides align to TRBD1. J was trimmed by 7 bases and V by 2 bases; bases with no gene match: 18. The CDR3 has 19 residues. Germline CDR1 LGHDT, CDR2 YNNKEL (reference sequence).